This section outlines one TCR beta chain sequence together with its context. Other nucleotide sequences from this sample produce the same CDR3. Using immunoSEQ multiplex PCR, the repertoire was profiled, and TCRdb retains in-frame clones only, with some absent. The sample consists of 2 million or so clones, about 95% of them appearing once. The entry originates in a study of shared clonotypes between healthy human individuals. Selected positively for CCR7 and CD45RO-negative, naive CD8 cells excluded terminally differentiated effector memory CD45RA+ cells. This clonotype was obtained from a man younger than 35 in good health. Material for sequencing was naive CD8+ T cells sorted from blood.

CDR3 sequence (DNA): TGTGCCAGCAGCTTAGCGCTGGTTTATGGCTACACCTTC. It codes for CASSLALVYGYTF. The chain has TRBV7-9 and TRBJ1-2, with D hard to call. Germline-derived CDR1 and CDR2 are SEHNR and FQNEAQ (reference sequence). V was trimmed by 0 bases and J by 5 bases, leaving 7 bases between them. The CDR3 is 13 amino acids. Full variable domain (remainder filled in from reference TRBV7-9 and TRBJ1-2): DTGVSQNPRHKITKRGQNVTFRCDPISEHNRLYWYRQTLGQGPEFLTYFQNEAQLEKSRLLSDRFSAERPKGSFSTLEIQRTEQGDSAMYLCASSLALVYGYTFGSGTRLTVV.